A single sample is the source of the 18 T cell receptor beta chains below, sequenced in a study of PD-1 blockade in classical Hodgkin lymphoma. Some clones are missing from TCRdb's copy, which holds only in-frame ones; the method was immunoSEQ multiplex PCR. The sample holds 60,000 to 65,000 clones, more than 70% seen once. No patient escaped relapse after autologous stem cell transplantation, and brentuximab vedotin exposure varied. Sample: peripheral blood mononuclear cells (PBMCs), taken at baseline. These receptors originate from a human donor with classical Hodgkin lymphoma.

The rearrangement uses TRBV7-6 and TRBJ1-4, with unresolved D. V was trimmed by 5 bases and J by 10 bases, leaving 23 bases between them. Germline V gives CDR1 SGHVS, CDR2 FNYEAQ. The CDR3 is 16 residues long. The CDR3 reads CASSPSFGLIESKLFF. Written as DNA, the CDR3 is TGTGCCAGCAGCCCTAGCTTCGGGCTGATTGAGTCAAAACTGTTTTTT. Complete variable domain (other parts from reference TRBV7-6 and TRBJ1-4): GAGVSQSPRYKVTKRGQDVALRCDPISGHVSLYWYRQALGQGPEFLTYFNYEAQQDKSGLPNDRFSAERPEGSISTLTIQRTEQRDSAMYRCASSPSFGLIESKLFFGSGTQLSVL.

V is TRBV7-8 and J is TRBJ2-7; D call uncertain. This CDR3 comprises 14 residues. Germline loops: CDR1 SGHVS, CDR2 FQNEAQ. V was cut by 4 bases and J by 3 bases, with 13 bases left in between. In DNA form, the CDR3 reads TGTGCCAGCAGCTCGCAGGACGATGTCTACGAGCAGTACTTC. Its protein product is CASSSQDDVYEQYF.

The rearrangement uses TRBV5-1 and TRBJ2-7; D possibly uses TRBD1 or TRBD2 (5 bases each). The CDR3 has 17 residues. V was shortened by 4 bases and J by 1 base, with 21 bases between the two germline ends. Germline CDR1 reads SGHRS; CDR2 reads YFSETQ. CDR3 nucleotide sequence: TGCGCCAGCAGCCAACGGAGCGGACAACCGGAATCCTACGAGCAGTACTTC. Translated, it gives CASSQRSGQPESYEQYF.

The V call is TRBV7-6, the J call TRBJ2-3, with 8 bases that match TRBD2. V was clipped by 4 bases and J by 5 bases; unmatched bases: 8. The CDR3 consists of 15 residues. CDR1 and CDR2 from the germline V gene are SGHVS and FNYEAQ. CDR3 sequence reads: CASSSAGGLRDTQYF. The CDR3 DNA reads TGTGCCAGCAGCTCCGCGGGGGGCCTTAGAGATACGCAGTATTTT.

CDR3 sequence (DNA): TGTGCCAGCAGTTACTCCGCGACAGGGGACACTGAAGCTTTCTTT. Translating it yields CASSYSATGDTEAFF. This chain connects TRBV6-5 to TRBJ1-1; 8 bases map to TRBD1. The CDR3 covers 15 residues. Trimming removed 0 bases from V and 3 bases from J; junction bases left unmatched: 3. Germline lookup yields CDR1 MNHEY and CDR2 SVGAGI.

Ten or more counts support this clone. The chain has TRBV7-2 and TRBJ2-5; D is unresolved. V lost 1 base and J lost 7, with 4 bases in between. The germline CDR1 and CDR2 sequences are SGHTA and FQGNSA. This CDR3 is 11 amino acids long. CDR3 coding DNA: TGTGCCAGCAGCTTAGGGGGGACCCAGTACTTC. It encodes CASSLGGTQYF.

This chain links TRBV18 with TRBJ1-4; tentatively, D is TRBD1 (5 bases). Deletions cut 2 bases from V and 4 bases from J, with 11 bases between. This CDR3 comprises 15 residues. CDR1 and CDR2 from the germline V gene are KGHSH and LQKENI. The CDR3 loop reads CASSPVTGINEKLFF. Written as DNA, the CDR3 is TGTGCCAGCTCACCAGTAACAGGAATTAATGAAAAACTGTTTTTT.

This sequence joins TRBV7-9 and TRBJ2-1, with 8 bases matching TRBD2. The CDR3 sequence is 16 residues long. The V gene's germline CDR1 is SEHNR and CDR2 FQNEAQ (reference sequence). V lost 4 bases, J lost 8 bases, and 13 bases stayed unmatched. The CDR3 loop is CASSSKQLAGRDEQFF. For the CDR3, the DNA is TGTGCCAGCAGCTCGAAACAACTAGCCGGGAGGGATGAGCAGTTCTTC.

The V gene is TRBV5-6, the J gene TRBJ2-7; D not resolved. Trimming shortened V by 0 bases and J by 3 bases, and 7 bases separated the two germline ends. This CDR3 has 13 amino acids. Germline loops: CDR1 SGHDT, CDR2 YYEEEE. The CDR3 protein is CASSLGQSYEQYF. CDR3 DNA sequence: TGTGCCAGCAGCTTGGGGCAGAGCTACGAGCAGTACTTC.

This clone has just a few counts. The gene calls are TRBV19 and TRBJ2-7, with D perhaps given as TRBD1 or TRBD2 (5 bases each). The CDR3 totals 11 residues. Germline CDR1 reads LNHDA; CDR2 reads SQIVND (reference sequence). V was trimmed by 9 bases and J by 6 bases, leaving 12 bases between them. The CDR3 protein is CASRDPPEQYF. DNA for the CDR3: TGTGCCAGCCGGGACCCCCCCGAGCAGTACTTC.

This clone has a handful of counts. V usage is TRBV7-9 and J usage is TRBJ2-7; D is unresolved. This CDR3 is built from 12 residues. CDR1 and CDR2 (germline): SEHNR, FQNEAQ (reference sequence). Deletions cut 5 bases from V and 7 bases from J, with 12 bases between. The CDR3 nucleotides read TGTGCCAGCAGCCCCATGGATTCAGAGCAGTACTTC. Translation gives CASSPMDSEQYF.

V usage is TRBV11-1 and J usage is TRBJ1-6; D possibly corresponds to TRBD1 (6 bases). The CDR3 covers 14 residues. The V and J ends lost 7 bases and 5 bases respectively, with 12 bases between them. Germline values: CDR1 SGHAT, CDR2 FQDESV (reference sequence). CDR3 nucleotide sequence: TGTGCCAGCACCTTGACAGGTCATAATTCACCCCTCCACTTT. Its translation is CASTLTGHNSPLHF.

The V call is TRBV30, the J call TRBJ1-1, with 8 bases aligning to TRBD1. The germline V gene has CDR1 GTSNPN and CDR2 SVGIG (reference sequence). With 2 bases clipped from V and 8 bases from J, the junction kept 22 bases outside the gene matches. The CDR3 is made up of 18 amino acids. CDR3 in amino acids: CAWSNFPVFGQGRREAFF. CDR3 DNA: TGTGCCTGGAGTAATTTCCCCGTATTTGGACAGGGAAGGAGGGAAGCTTTCTTT. The complete variable domain, with remaining parts taken from reference TRBV30 and TRBJ1-1, reads SQTIHQWPATLVQPVGSPLSLECTVEGTSNPNLYWYRQAAGRGLQLLFYSVGIGQISSEVPQNLSASRPQDRQFILSSKKLLLSDSGFYLCAWSNFPVFGQGRREAFFGQGTRLTVV.

The chain couples TRBV7-2 to TRBJ1-2; 7 bases are a match to TRBD1. The V and J ends lost 5 bases and 5 bases, in that order; junction bases with no gene match: 8. The V gene's germline CDR1 is SGHTA and CDR2 FQGNSA. This CDR3 spans 14 amino acids. CDR3 sequence reads: CASSTTQGSYGYTF. The CDR3 coding sequence is TGTGCCAGCAGCACCACACAGGGGTCATATGGCTACACCTTC.

This chain links TRBV6-5 with TRBJ2-1; 7 positions match TRBD1. CDR3 length equals 15 residues. Germline-derived CDR1 and CDR2 are MNHEY and SVGAGI. V gave up 5 bases and J gave up 1 base; unmatched junction bases: 5. In nucleotides, the CDR3 is TGTGCCAGCAGTAGGGACAGCCTTTCCTACAATGAGCAGTTCTTC. Amino acid sequence: CASSRDSLSYNEQFF.

The chain uses TRBV9 and TRBJ2-6; no reliable D call. The V gene lost 4 bases and the J gene lost 5 bases, with 7 bases spanning the gap. Per germline, CDR1 SGDLS and CDR2 YYNGEE. This CDR3 has 13 amino acids. The CDR3 DNA reads as TGTGCCAGCAGCCCGATCAGGGCCAACGTCCTGACTTTC. Protein: CASSPIRANVLTF. The full variable domain, completed using reference TRBV9 and TRBJ2-6, is DSGVTQTPKHLITATGQRVTLRCSPRSGDLSVYWYQQSLDQGLQFLIQYYNGEERAKGNILERFSAQQFPDLHSELNLSSLELGDSALYFCASSPIRANVLTFGAGSRLTVL.

The gene calls are TRBV19 and TRBJ1-1; D is ambiguous. Germline V gene data show CDR1 as LNHDA and CDR2 as SQIVND (reference sequence). The CDR3 is made up of 12 amino acids. Trimming removed 3 bases from V and 4 bases from J, with 6 bases in between. The CDR3, as DNA: TGTGCCAGTAGTATTCTTGGCACTGAAGCTTTCTTT. Translation: CASSILGTEAFF.

V and J are TRBV2 and TRBJ2-7; TRBD1 agrees at 9 bases. The CDR3 is made up of 14 amino acids. Germline-derived CDR1 and CDR2 are SNHLY and FYNNEI. V lost 11 bases and J lost 2; bases outside the gene matches: 10. Written as DNA, the CDR3 is TGTGCCGGAAAAACCGGGACAGGGACCTACGAGCAGTACTTC. Encoded protein: CAGKTGTGTYEQYF.